The subject of this entry is one TCR beta chain. Its matching antigen is unknown. Sequencing was performed with immunoSEQ multiplex PCR; in TCRdb, only in-frame clones are kept and a portion is missing. The table records 11,000 to 15,000 clones, nearly 90% of them present only once. The sample is drawn from a study of T cell repertoires and Cas9 in healthy adults. Study information: CD4 and CD8 compartments: SpCas9-reactive T cells profiled for potency, cytotoxicity, lineage.

General observations from the study: SpCas9-reactive regulatory T cells reportedly mitigated SpCas9-reactive effector T cells in vitro.

Sequences were obtained from Tregs (CD4+, CD25+, CD127-, CD137-, CD154-) from PBMCs; culture status not recorded. This clonotype originated in a human donor in good health.

The DNA for the CDR3 is TGTGCCAGCAGCCGCGGGGGCGGGGAGACCCAGTACTTC. Its protein product is CASSRGGGETQYF. The chain links TRBV7-3 to TRBJ2-5; weak D call: TRBD2 (7 bases). Looked up from germline, CDR1 is SGHTA and CDR2 is FQGTGA. The CDR3 spans 13 residues. Trimming removed 5 bases at V and 5 bases at J, with 12 bases between.